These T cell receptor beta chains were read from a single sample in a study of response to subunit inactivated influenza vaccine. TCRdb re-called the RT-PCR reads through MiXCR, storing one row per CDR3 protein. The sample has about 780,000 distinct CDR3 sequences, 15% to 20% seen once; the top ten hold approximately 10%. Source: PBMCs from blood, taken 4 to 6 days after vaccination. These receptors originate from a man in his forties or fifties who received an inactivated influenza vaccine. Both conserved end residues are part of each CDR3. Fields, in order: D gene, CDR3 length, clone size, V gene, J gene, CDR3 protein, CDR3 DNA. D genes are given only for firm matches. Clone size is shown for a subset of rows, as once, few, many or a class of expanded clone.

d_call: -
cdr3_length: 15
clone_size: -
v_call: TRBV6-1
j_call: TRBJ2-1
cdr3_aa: CAAATSQGSYNEQFF
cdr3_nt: TGTGCCGCAGCAACGTCACAGGGCTCCTACAATGAGCAGTTCTTC

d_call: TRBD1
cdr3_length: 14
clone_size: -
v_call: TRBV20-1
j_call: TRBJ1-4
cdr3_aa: CSATSGGTGEKLFF
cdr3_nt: TGCAGTGCCACCTCAGGGGGCACAGGGGAAAAACTGTTTTTT

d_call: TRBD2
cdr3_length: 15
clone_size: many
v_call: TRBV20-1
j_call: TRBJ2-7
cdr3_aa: CSARALAGGAYEQYF
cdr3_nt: TGCAGTGCTAGAGCTTTAGCGGGAGGTGCTTACGAGCAGTACTTC

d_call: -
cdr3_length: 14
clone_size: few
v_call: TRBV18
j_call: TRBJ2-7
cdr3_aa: CASSQIGLNYEQYF
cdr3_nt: TGTGCCAGCTCACAGATCGGCCTCAACTACGAGCAGTACTTC

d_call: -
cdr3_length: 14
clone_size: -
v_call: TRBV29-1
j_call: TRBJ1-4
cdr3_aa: CSVSQGGGNEKLFF
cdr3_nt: TGCAGCGTTAGCCAGGGAGGGGGAAATGAAAAACTGTTTTTT

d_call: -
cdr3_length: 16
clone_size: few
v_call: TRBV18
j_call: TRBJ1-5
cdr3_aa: CASSPQQGDWNQPQHF
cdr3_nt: TGTGCCAGCTCACCACAGCAGGGAGATTGGAATCAGCCCCAGCATTTT

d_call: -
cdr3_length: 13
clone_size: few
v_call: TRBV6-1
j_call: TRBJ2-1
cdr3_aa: CASLSPLFNEQFF
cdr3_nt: TGTGCCAGCTTATCCCCCCTATTCAATGAGCAGTTCTTC

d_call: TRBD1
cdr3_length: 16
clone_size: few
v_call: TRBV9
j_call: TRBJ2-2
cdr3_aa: CASSVFTGGNTGELFF
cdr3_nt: TGTGCCAGCAGCGTATTTACAGGGGGGAACACCGGGGAGCTGTTTTTT

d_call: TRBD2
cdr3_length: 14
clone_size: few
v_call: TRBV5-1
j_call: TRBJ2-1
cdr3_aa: CASRSSSGNNEQFF
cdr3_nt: TGCGCCAGCAGGAGTTCTAGCGGGAACAATGAGCAGTTCTTC

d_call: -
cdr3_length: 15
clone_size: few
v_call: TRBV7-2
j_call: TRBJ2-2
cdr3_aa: CASSFPWENTGELFF
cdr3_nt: TGTGCCAGCAGCTTTCCGTGGGAGAACACCGGGGAGCTGTTTTTT

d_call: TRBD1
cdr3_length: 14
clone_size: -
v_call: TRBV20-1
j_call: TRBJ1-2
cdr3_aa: CSASDGTGLYGYTF
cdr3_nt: TGCAGTGCTAGCGACGGGACAGGATTATATGGCTACACCTTC

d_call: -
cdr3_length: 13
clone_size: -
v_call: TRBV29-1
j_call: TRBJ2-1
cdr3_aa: CSVKSNSYNEQFF
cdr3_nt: TGCAGCGTAAAGAGTAACTCCTACAATGAGCAGTTCTTC

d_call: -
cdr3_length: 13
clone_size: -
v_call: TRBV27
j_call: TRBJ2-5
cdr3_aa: CASSTLALETQYF
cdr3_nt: TGTGCCAGCAGTACCCTAGCGTTGGAGACCCAGTACTTC

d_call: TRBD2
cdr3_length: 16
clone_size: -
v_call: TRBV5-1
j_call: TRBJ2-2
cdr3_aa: CASSLAGTSGARELFF
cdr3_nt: TGCGCCAGCAGCTTGGCCGGGACTAGCGGGGCCCGGGAGCTGTTTTTT

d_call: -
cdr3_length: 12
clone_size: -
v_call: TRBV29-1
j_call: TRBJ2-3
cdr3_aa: CSVEDLVVTQYF
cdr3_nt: TGCAGCGTTGAAGATCTAGTGGTTACGCAGTATTTT

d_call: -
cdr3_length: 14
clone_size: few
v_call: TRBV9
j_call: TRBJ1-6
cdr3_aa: CASSVGVRDSPLHF
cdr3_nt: TGTGCCAGCAGCGTAGGGGTCAGGGATTCACCCCTCCACTTT

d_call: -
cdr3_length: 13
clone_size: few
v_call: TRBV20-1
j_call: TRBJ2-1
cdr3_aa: CSARDSVIHEQFF
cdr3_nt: TGCAGTGCTAGAGATTCAGTAATCCATGAGCAGTTCTTC

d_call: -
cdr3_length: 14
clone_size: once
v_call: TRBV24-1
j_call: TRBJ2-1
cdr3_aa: CATSDHTDAVEQFF
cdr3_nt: TGTGCCACCAGTGACCACACGGACGCGGTTGAGCAGTTCTTC

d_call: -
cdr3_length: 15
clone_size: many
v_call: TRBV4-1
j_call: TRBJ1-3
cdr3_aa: CASSQGVSSGNTIYF
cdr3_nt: TGCGCCAGCAGCCAAGGTGTTAGCTCTGGAAACACCATATATTTT

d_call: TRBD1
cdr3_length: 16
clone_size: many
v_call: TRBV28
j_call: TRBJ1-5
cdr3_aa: CASRPQGVFSNQPQHF
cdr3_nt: TGTGCCAGCAGACCCCAGGGGGTATTTAGCAATCAGCCCCAGCATTTT